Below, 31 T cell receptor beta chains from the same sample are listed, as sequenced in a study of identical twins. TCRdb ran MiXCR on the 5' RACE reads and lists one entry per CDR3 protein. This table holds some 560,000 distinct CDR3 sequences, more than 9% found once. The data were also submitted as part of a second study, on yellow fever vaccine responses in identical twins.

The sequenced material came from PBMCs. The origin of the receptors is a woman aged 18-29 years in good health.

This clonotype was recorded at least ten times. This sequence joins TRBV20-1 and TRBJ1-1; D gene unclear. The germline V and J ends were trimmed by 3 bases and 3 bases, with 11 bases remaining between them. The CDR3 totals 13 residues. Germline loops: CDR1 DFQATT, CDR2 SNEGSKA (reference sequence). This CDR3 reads CSASATEDTEAFF. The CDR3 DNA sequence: TGCAGTGCTAGTGCCACAGAGGACACTGAAGCTTTCTTT.

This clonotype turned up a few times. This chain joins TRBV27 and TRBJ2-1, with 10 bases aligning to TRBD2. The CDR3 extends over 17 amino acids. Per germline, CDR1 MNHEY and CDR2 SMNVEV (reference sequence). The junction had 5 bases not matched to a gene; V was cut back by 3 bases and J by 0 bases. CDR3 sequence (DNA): TGTGCCAGCAGTTTTAGTCTAGCGGGAGTCTCCTACAATGAGCAGTTCTTC. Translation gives CASSFSLAGVSYNEQFF.

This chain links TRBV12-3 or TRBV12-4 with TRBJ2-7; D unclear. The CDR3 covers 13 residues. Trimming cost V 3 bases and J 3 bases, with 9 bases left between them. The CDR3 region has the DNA TGTGCCAGCAGTTTTGACACCAGCTACGAGCAGTACTTC. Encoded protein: CASSFDTSYEQYF.

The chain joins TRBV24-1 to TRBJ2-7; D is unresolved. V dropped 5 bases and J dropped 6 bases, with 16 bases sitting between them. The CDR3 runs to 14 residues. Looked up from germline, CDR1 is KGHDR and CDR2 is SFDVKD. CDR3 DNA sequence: TGTGCCACCAGTGTTTTTCAACAGACCAGCGAGCAGTACTTC. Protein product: CATSVFQQTSEQYF.

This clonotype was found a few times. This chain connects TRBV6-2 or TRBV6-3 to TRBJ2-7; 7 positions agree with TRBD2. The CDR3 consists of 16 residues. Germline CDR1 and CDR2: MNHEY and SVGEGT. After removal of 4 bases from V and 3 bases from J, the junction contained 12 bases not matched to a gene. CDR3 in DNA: TGTGCCAGCAGTTCCCCCCGAGCGGGGCCTTTCTACGAGCAGTACTTC. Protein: CASSSPRAGPFYEQYF.

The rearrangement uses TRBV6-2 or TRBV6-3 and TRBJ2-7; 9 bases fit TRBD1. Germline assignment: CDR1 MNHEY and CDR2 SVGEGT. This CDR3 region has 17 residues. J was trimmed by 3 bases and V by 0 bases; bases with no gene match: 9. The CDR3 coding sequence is TGTGCCAGCAGTTACTCTACGGGACAGGGTCTATACTACGAGCAGTACTTC. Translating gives CASSYSTGQGLYYEQYF.

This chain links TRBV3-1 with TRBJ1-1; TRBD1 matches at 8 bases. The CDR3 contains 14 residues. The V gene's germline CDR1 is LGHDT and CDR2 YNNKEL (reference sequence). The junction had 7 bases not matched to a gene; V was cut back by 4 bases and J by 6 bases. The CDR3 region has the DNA TGTGCCAGCAGCCCAACCGGACAGGGCCCTGAAGCTTTCTTT. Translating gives CASSPTGQGPEAFF.

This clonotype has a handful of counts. The CDR3 sequence: CASSLARDVVQPQHF. The CDR3 region has the DNA TGTGCCAGCAGTTTAGCCAGGGATGTTGTTCAGCCCCAGCATTTT. The chain uses TRBV27 and TRBJ1-5; a possible D gene is TRBD1 (5 bases). The CDR3 is 15 residues long. The germline CDR1 and CDR2 sequences are MNHEY and SMNVEV (reference sequence). The ends were cut back, 2 bases at V and 6 bases at J, with 14 bases in the middle.

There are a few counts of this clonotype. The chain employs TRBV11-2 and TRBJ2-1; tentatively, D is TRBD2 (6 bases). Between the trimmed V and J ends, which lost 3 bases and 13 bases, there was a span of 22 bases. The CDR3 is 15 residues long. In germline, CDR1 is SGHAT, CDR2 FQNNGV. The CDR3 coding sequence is TGTGCCAGCAGCTTGTCCCAACGGCGGGGAACGTATCAGTTCTTC. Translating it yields CASSLSQRRGTYQFF. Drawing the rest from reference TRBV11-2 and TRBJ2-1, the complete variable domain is EAGVAQSPRYKIIEKRQSVAFWCNPISGHATLYWYQQILGQGPKLLIQFQNNGVVDDSQLPKDRFSAERLKGVDSTLKIQPAKLEDSAVYLCASSLSQRRGTYQFFGPGTRLTVL.

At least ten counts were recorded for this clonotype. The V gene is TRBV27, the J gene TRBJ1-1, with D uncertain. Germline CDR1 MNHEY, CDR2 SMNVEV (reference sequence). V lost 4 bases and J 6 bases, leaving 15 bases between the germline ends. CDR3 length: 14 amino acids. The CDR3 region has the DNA TGTGCCAGCAGTTCACCCCTCAGAGGACCTGAAGCTTTCTTT. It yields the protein CASSSPLRGPEAFF.

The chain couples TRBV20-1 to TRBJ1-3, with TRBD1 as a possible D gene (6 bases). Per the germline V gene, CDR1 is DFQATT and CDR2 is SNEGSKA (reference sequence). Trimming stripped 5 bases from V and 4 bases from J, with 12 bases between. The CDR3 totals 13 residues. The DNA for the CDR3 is TGCAGTGCTCCTTGGGACACGGGAAACACCATATATTTT. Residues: CSAPWDTGNTIYF.

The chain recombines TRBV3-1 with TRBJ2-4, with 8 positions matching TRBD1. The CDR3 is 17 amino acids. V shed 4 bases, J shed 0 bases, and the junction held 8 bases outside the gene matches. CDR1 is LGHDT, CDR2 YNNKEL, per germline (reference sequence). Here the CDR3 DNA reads TGTGCCAGCAGCCTCCTAGGACAGGGCCTAGCCAAAAACATTCAGTACTTC. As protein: CASSLLGQGLAKNIQYF.

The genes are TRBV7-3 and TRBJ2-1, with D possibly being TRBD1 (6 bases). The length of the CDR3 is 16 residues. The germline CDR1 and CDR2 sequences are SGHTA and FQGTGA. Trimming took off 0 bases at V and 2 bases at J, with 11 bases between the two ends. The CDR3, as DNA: TGTGCCAGCAGCTTAACAAGGCAGGGGACCTACAATGAGCAGTTCTTC. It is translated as CASSLTRQGTYNEQFF.

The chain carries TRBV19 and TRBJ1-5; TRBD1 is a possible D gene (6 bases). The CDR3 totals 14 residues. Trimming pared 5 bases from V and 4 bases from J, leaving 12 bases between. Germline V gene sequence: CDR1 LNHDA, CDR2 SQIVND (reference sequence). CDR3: CASSWAGDNQPQHF. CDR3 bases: TGTGCCAGTAGTTGGGCAGGGGATAATCAGCCCCAGCATTTT.

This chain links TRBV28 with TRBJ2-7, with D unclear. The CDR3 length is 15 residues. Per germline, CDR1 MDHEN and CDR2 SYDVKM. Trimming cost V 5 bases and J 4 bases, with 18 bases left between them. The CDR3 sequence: CASSGGREALYEQYF. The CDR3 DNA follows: TGTGCCAGCAGTGGTGGGCGCGAGGCCCTTTACGAGCAGTACTTC.

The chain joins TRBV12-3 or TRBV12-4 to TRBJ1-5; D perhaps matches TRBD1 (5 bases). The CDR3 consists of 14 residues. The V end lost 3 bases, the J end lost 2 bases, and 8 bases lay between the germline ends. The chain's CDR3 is CASSFGARNQPQHF. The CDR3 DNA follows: TGTGCCAGCAGTTTCGGGGCGCGCAATCAGCCCCAGCATTTT.

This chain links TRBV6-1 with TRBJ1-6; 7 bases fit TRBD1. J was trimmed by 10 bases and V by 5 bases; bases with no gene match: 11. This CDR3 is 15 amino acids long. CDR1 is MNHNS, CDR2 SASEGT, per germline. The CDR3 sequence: CASSKGGVSGSPLHF. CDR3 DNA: TGTGCCAGCAGTAAAGGGGGCGTTTCTGGGTCACCCCTCCACTTT.

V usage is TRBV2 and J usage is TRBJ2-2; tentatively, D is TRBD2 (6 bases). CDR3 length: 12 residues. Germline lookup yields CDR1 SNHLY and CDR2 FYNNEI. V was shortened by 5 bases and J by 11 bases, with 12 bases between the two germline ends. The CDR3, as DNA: TGTGCCAGCAGTCACTCGGAGGGTGAGCTGTTTTTT. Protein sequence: CASSHSEGELFF.

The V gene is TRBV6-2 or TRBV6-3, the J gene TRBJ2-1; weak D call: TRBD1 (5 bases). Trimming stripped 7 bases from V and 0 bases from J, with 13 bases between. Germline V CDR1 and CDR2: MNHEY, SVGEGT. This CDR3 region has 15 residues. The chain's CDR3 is CASTDARDSYNEQFF. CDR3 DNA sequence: TGTGCCAGCACCGATGCCAGGGACTCCTACAATGAGCAGTTCTTC.

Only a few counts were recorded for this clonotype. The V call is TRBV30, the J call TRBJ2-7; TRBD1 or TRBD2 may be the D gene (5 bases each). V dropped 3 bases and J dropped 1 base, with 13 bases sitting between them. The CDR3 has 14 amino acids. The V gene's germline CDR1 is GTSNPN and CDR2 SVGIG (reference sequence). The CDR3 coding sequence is TGTGCCTGGAGAAGACCGGGGCCATCCTACGAGCAGTACTTC. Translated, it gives CAWRRPGPSYEQYF.

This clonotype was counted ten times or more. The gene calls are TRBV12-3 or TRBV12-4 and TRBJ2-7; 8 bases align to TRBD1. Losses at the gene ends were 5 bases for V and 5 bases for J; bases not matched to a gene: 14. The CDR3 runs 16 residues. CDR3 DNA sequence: TGTGCCAGCAGTCCGGGGGATCGGACAGGGCGCGACGAGCAGTACTTC. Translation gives CASSPGDRTGRDEQYF.

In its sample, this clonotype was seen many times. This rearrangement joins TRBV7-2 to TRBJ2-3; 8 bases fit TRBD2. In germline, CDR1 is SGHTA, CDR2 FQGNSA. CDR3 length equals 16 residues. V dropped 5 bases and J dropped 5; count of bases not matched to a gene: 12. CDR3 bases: TGTGCCAGCAGCCTCCCCAGGGGTAGCGGGAAAGATACGCAGTATTTT. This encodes CASSLPRGSGKDTQYF. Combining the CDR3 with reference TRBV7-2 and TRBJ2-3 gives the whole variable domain GAGVSQSPSNKVTEKGKDVELRCDPISGHTALYWYRQSLGQGLEFLIYFQGNSAPDKSGLPSDRFSAERTGGSVSTLTIQRTQQEDSAVYLCASSLPRGSGKDTQYFGPGTRLTVL.

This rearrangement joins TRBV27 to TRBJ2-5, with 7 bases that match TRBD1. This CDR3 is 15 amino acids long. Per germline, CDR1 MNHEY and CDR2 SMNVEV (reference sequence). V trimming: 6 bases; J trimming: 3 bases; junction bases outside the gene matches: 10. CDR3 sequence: CASSDRVKHKETQYF. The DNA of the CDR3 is TGTGCCAGCAGCGACAGGGTAAAACACAAAGAGACCCAGTACTTC.

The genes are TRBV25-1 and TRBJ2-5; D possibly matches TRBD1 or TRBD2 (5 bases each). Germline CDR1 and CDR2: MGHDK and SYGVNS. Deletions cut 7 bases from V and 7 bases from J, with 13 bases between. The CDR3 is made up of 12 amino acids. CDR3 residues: CASTVGDGTQYF. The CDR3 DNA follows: TGTGCCAGCACTGTGGGGGACGGGACCCAGTACTTC.

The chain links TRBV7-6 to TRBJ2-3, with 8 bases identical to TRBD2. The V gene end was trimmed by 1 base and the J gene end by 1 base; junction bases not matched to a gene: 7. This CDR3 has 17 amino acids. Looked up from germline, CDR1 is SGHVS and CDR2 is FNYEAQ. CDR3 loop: CASSLVGGGFGTDTQYF. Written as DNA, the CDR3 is TGTGCCAGCAGCTTAGTTGGCGGGGGGTTCGGCACAGATACGCAGTATTTT.

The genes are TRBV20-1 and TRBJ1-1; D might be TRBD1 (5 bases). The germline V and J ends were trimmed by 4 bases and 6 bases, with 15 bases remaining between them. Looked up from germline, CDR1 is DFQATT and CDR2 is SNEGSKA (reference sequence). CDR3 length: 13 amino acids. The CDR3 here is CSAIEGLRPEAFF. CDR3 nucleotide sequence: TGCAGTGCTATAGAGGGGCTGAGGCCTGAAGCTTTCTTT.

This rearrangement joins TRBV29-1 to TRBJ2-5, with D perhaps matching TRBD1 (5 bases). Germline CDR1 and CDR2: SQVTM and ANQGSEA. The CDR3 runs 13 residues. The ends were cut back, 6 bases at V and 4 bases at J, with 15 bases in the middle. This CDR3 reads CSVPDSFGETQYF. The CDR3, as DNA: TGCAGCGTCCCCGACAGCTTCGGAGAGACCCAGTACTTC.

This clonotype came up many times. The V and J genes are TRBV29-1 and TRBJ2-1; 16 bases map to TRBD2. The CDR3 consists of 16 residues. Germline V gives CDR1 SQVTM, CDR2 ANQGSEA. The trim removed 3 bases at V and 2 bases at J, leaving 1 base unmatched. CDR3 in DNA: TGCAGCGTTGACGGGACTAGCGGGAGGGCCTACAATGAGCAGTTCTTC. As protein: CSVDGTSGRAYNEQFF.

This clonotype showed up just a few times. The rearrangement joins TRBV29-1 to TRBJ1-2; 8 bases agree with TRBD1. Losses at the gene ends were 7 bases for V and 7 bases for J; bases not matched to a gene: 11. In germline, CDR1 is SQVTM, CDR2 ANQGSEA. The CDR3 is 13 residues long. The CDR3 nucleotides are TGCAGCGCCATCTCCCAGGGGGCCGGTGGCTACACCTTC. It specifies CSAISQGAGGYTF.

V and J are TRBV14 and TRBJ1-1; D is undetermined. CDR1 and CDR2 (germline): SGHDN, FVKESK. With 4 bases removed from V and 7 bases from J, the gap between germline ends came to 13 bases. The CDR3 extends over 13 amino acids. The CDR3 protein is CASSLNGGIEAFF. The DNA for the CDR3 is TGTGCCAGCAGCCTCAACGGCGGAATTGAAGCTTTCTTT.

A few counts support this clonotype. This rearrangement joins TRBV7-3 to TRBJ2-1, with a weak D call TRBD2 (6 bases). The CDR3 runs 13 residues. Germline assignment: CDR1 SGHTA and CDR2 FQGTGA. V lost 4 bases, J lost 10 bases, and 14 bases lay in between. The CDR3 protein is CASSSGLTREQFF. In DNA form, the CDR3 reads TGTGCCAGCAGCTCGGGACTGACAAGGGAGCAGTTCTTC.